This entry concerns a single T cell receptor beta chain. The antigen this receptor binds is unknown. Nothing much larger sits one base from this clone, and base qualities are not available. TCRbeta CDR3 regions were amplified from genomic DNA by means of the immunoSEQ Assay, a bias-controlled multiplex PCR. From the authors' description of their analysis: Within the assay, amplification of reference gene primers was used to estimate how many nucleated cells each sample contained. To quantify the absolute abundance of each unique TCRbeta CDR3 rearrangement, sequence reads were collapsed and filtered. Productive Simpson clonality was computed per sample as the square root of Simpson's diversity index over productive rearrangements. The table comes from immuneACCESS by way of TCRdb, which keeps in-frame sequences with V and J called. Part of the clones is missing from these tables; in studies checked, under half for an unresolved V gene and the rest for unknown reasons. The DNA gave D and trimming, while V, J and clone size come from that table. A total of about 66,000 clones appear in this sample, over 85% of them only once. The top ten clones comprise 1.1% to 1.5% of the sample.

CDR1 and CDR2 are drawn from the germline V gene: SNHLY, FYNNEI. The CDR3 runs 13 amino acids, cysteine and phenylalanine included. Just CDR3 DNA is preserved here, 39 bases in frame from base 1. V ends up 8 bases short and J 4 bases short, with an unmatched junction base count of 8. These data come from a study of blood T cell repertoires in COVID-19 (dated by TCRdb to 2020 to 2021). Context from the whole study: Samples covering the acute and convalescent phases of COVID-19 were provided by collaborators in the United States, Italy and Spain. Nearly every sample came with metadata listing a de-identified subject ID, COVID-19 status, age in years and sex. The dataset comprised deeply sampled blood TCRbeta repertoires from subjects exposed to, actively infected with, or recovered from COVID-19. Samples were obtained from the ongoing ImmuneRACE study (first 160 participants) and from 1,000 to 1,500 subjects provided by 6 global collaborators. The prospective study material was composed of cDNA or gDNA derived from T cells, B-cell-depleted T cells, or PBMCs. The repertoires were released in a freely available public database meant as a resource for research on the immune response to SARS-CoV-2. Where available, HLA class I and class II types were taken from metadata supplied by the sample provider and were not determined by assay-based typing. Study-wide conclusions, independent of this receptor: The quantity of clinical and demographic metadata differed by source and by participant and was supplied without curation.

Each collaborating institution followed its own protocols to collect whole blood in K2EDTA tubes. Collaborator samples were shipped for TCRbeta analysis as frozen whole blood, isolated PBMCs, or DNA extracted from either sample type. The V gene is TRBV2 and the J gene is TRBJ2-7; TRBD2 fits 7 bases in the junction. Sequencing used peripheral blood. This clonotype originated in a man between 60 and 75 years old with acute or convalescent COVID-19. The CDR3 reads CASGKGEGYEQYF. DNA sequence: TGTGCCAGCGGAAAAGGGGAGGGATACGAGCAGTACTTC.